This T cell receptor (beta chain) was recovered during a study of blood T cell repertoires in COVID-19. In the study overall: COVID-19 samples from acute and convalescent phases originated in the United States, Italy and Spain. T cells, B-cell-depleted T cells, or PBMCs supplied cDNA or gDNA.

During active infection, Seattle patients enrolled and were then monitored through disease. This clone is a singleton in its sample. The CDR3 runs 14 residues. V was cut by 0 bases and J by 4 bases, with 10 bases left in between. CDR1 is LGHDT and CDR2 is YNNKEL in the germline V gene (reference sequence). Libraries were prepared by immunoSEQ multiplex PCR; TCRdb keeps only in-frame clonotypes and omits some of them. Of under 550,000 clones detected, 70% to 90% appear once; the ten largest clones hold about 0.91%. The rearrangement uses TRBV3-1 (or the pseudogene TRBV3-2) and TRBJ2-7, with D unclear. The clonotype comes from a man aged 18 to 29 with COVID-19, enrolled during active disease. The sequenced sample was peripheral blood. CDR3 coding DNA: TGTGCCAGCAGCCAAGACTACCAACGGTACGAGCAGTACTTC. This gives the protein CASSQDYQRYEQYF.